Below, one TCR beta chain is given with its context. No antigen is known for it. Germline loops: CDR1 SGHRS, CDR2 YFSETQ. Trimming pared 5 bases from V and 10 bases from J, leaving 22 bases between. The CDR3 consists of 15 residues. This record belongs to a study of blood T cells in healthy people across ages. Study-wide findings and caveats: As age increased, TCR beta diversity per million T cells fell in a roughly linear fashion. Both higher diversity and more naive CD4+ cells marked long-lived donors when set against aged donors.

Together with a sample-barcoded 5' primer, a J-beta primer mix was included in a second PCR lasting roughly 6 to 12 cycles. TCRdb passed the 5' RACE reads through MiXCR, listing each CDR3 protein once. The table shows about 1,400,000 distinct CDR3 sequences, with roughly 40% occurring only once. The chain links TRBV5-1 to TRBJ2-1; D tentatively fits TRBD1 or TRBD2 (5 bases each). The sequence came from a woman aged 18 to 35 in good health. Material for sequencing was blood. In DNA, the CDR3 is TGCGCCAGCAGACCGATTCGGGGCAAAGCCTACGAGCAGTTCTTC. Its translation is CASRPIRGKAYEQFF.